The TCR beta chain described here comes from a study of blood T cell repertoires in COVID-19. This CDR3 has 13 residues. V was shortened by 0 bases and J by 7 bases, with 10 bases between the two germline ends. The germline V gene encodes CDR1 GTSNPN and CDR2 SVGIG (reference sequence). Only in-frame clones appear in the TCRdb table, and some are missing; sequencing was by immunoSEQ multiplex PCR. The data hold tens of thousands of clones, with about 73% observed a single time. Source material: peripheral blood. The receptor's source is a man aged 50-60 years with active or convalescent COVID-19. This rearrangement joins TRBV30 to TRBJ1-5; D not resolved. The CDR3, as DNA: TGTGCCTGGAGTGTAAGGTCGGGGCAGCCCCAGCATTTT. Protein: CAWSVRSGQPQHF.